These 31 T cell receptor beta chains were sequenced from one sample in a study of a mutant IDH1 vaccine in newly diagnosed glioma. No antigen is known for these receptors. Sequencing used immunoSEQ multiplex PCR; TCRdb keeps in-frame clones, though not all of them. Of about 50,000 clones listed, about 86% were seen once; the top ten hold around 7%. Specified time point: week 5, during vaccination. Vaccinated patients received 300 ug of mutant IDH1 20-mer peptide per dose, with topical imiquimod. This specimen was PBMCs, taken from a glioma patient whose treatment included an IDH1 peptide vaccine. These receptors all stem from a woman in her forties or fifties with glioma.

The chain has TRBV9 and TRBJ2-1; D gene ambiguous. This CDR3 has 12 residues. The germline V and J ends were trimmed by 4 bases and 8 bases, with 10 bases remaining between them. From germline, CDR1 is SGDLS and CDR2 YYNGEE. CDR3 DNA: TGTGCCAGCAGCCCCCAAGGAGATGAGCAGTTCTTC. Amino acids: CASSPQGDEQFF.

The chain uses TRBV5-6 and TRBJ2-7; either TRBD1 or TRBD2 may fit D (5 bases each). The CDR3 extends over 15 amino acids. Per germline, CDR1 SGHDT and CDR2 YYEEEE. The V end lost 0 bases, the J end lost 2 bases, and 12 bases lay between the germline ends. Here the CDR3 reads CASSLGGVGPYEQYF. CDR3 DNA sequence: TGTGCCAGCAGCTTGGGGGGAGTGGGGCCCTACGAGCAGTACTTC.

This chain connects TRBV6-1 to TRBJ1-1; maybe TRBD1 (6 bases). Per germline, CDR1 MNHNS and CDR2 SASEGT. The CDR3 consists of 14 residues. Deletions cut 6 bases from V and 7 bases from J, with 18 bases between. CDR3 loop: CASSLEGGVGEAFF. In DNA, the CDR3 is TGTGCCAGCAGCCTAGAGGGGGGCGTGGGTGAAGCTTTCTTT.

The rearrangement uses TRBV30 and TRBJ2-4; D ambiguous. CDR3 length equals 15 residues. Germline V gives CDR1 GTSNPN, CDR2 SVGIG (reference sequence). Trimming left V 2 bases short and J 1 base short, with 12 bases between. The CDR3: CAWSRRSDAKNIQYF. CDR3 DNA sequence: TGTGCCTGGAGTAGGCGAAGCGACGCCAAAAACATTCAGTACTTC.

The V call is TRBV15, the J call TRBJ1-5; D gene uncertain. The germline V and J ends were trimmed by 5 bases and 6 bases, with 8 bases remaining between them. CDR3 size: 12 residues. The germline gives CDR1 LNHNV, CDR2 YYDKDF (reference sequence). In DNA form, the CDR3 reads TGTGCCACCAGCGAGCGCGGTCAGCCCCAGCATTTT. Translation: CATSERGQPQHF.

CDR3 DNA sequence: TGTGCCAGCAGCTTGGCCTGGGGGAGCAATCAGCCCCAGCATTTT. Translating it yields CASSLAWGSNQPQHF. The chain joins TRBV7-2 to TRBJ1-5; D perhaps matches TRBD1 (5 bases). The CDR3 length is 15 residues. Looked up from germline, CDR1 is SGHTA and CDR2 is FQGNSA. Trimming removed 3 bases at V and 1 base at J, with 10 bases between.

CDR3: CASSRGAQETQYF. CDR3 nucleotides: TGTGCCAGCAGTCGCGGTGCGCAGGAGACCCAGTACTTC. The V call is TRBV6-5, the J call TRBJ2-5; D is uncertain. The V end lost 5 bases, the J end lost 5 bases, and 12 bases lay between the germline ends. The CDR3 contains 13 residues. The V gene's germline CDR1 is MNHEY and CDR2 SVGAGI.

This clone occurred a few times. The gene calls are TRBV7-9 and TRBJ2-5; 9 positions match TRBD1. Trimming at V came to 5 bases and at J to 0 bases, leaving 7 bases not matched to a gene. Germline V gene lookup returns CDR1 SEHNR and CDR2 FQNEAQ (reference sequence). The CDR3 runs to 16 residues. Here the CDR3 DNA reads TGTGCCAGCAGCCAGGGGGACAGGGATTACCAAGAGACCCAGTACTTC. Amino acid sequence: CASSQGDRDYQETQYF.

This clone showed up just once. The chain uses TRBV10-2 and TRBJ1-2; D is ambiguous. Per the germline V gene, CDR1 is WSHSY and CDR2 is SAAADI. The ends were cut back, 2 bases at V and 0 bases at J, with 4 bases in the middle. There are 13 residues in the CDR3. The CDR3 nucleotides are TGCGCCAGCAGTGAGGGAGCTAACTATGGCTACACCTTC. Protein product: CASSEGANYGYTF.

The chain is built from TRBV7-9 and TRBJ2-7; D is undetermined. V shed 1 base and J shed 6 bases, with 7 bases lying between them. Germline lookup yields CDR1 SEHNR and CDR2 FQNEAQ (reference sequence). The CDR3 runs 12 residues. CDR3 nucleotides: TGTGCCAGCAGCTTAGTCGCCGGCGAGCAGTACTTC. This codes for CASSLVAGEQYF.

The CDR3 coding sequence is TGCGCCAGCAGCCCTACCGGGACAGGGCGCCAGCCCCAGCATTTT. Amino acids: CASSPTGTGRQPQHF. V gene TRBV4-3 combines with J gene TRBJ1-5; the match to TRBD1 covers 9 bases. CDR1 and CDR2 (germline): LGHNA, YSLEER. The V segment lost 4 bases and the J segment 7 bases; nucleotides outside the gene matches: 8. This CDR3 is built from 15 residues.

This clone was counted a few times. As DNA, the CDR3 is TGTGCCTGGAGTTACCATAAGAACACTGAAGCTTTCTTT. Translating it yields CAWSYHKNTEAFF. The chain has TRBV30 and TRBJ1-1; no clear D. CDR1 and CDR2 (germline): GTSNPN, SVGIG (reference sequence). Trimming cost V 2 bases and J 1 base, with 8 bases left between them. The CDR3 consists of 13 residues.

This clone is a singleton in its sample. The chain uses TRBV12-5 and TRBJ1-3; D is uncertain. Per the germline V gene, CDR1 is LGHNT and CDR2 is FRNRAP. Trimming shortened V by 4 bases and J by 2 bases, and 9 bases separated the two germline ends. The CDR3 sequence is 14 residues long. The CDR3 region is CASGSSGAGNTIYF. Written as DNA, the CDR3 is TGTGCTAGTGGTTCCTCTGGGGCTGGAAACACCATATATTTT.

This rearrangement joins TRBV20-1 to TRBJ2-4; D uncertain. The CDR3 runs 11 residues. Trimming cost V 6 bases and J 7 bases, with 10 bases left between them. CDR1 DFQATT and CDR2 SNEGSKA come from the germline V gene (reference sequence). The CDR3 bases are TGCAGTGCCACTAATAGGAACATTCAGTACTTC. Translated, it gives CSATNRNIQYF.

This rearrangement joins TRBV7-8 to TRBJ1-6; D may be TRBD1 (6 bases). Trimming cost V 2 bases and J 7 bases, with 6 bases left between them. CDR1 is SGHVS, CDR2 FQNEAQ, per germline. CDR3 length: 13 residues. The CDR3 region is CASSLQGNSPLHF. The DNA for the CDR3 is TGTGCCAGCAGCTTACAGGGGAATTCACCCCTCCACTTT.

In this sample, this clone turned up once. This rearrangement joins TRBV10-3 to TRBJ1-1; D not certain. V was shortened by 6 bases and J by 1 base, with 15 bases between the two germline ends. The CDR3 is 15 amino acids. Germline V lookup: CDR1 ENHRY, CDR2 SYGVKD. This chain's CDR3 is CAIRSLREGNTEAFF. The CDR3 DNA is TGTGCCATCAGGTCCTTACGGGAGGGGAACACTGAAGCTTTCTTT.

J is TRBJ2-7 and V is TRBV5-5; 7 bases fit TRBD1. V gave up 0 bases and J gave up 2 bases; unmatched junction bases: 5. Germline V gene lookup returns CDR1 SGHKS and CDR2 YYEKEE (reference sequence). There are 15 residues in the CDR3. In nucleotides, the CDR3 is TGTGCCAGCAGCTTGGCAGGGGGTATCACCTACGAGCAGTACTTC. Translated, it gives CASSLAGGITYEQYF.

The chain employs TRBV7-2 and TRBJ2-5; TRBD1 matches at 9 bases. The CDR3 has 14 amino acids. The trim removed 4 bases at V and 5 bases at J, leaving 5 bases unmatched. Per the germline V gene, CDR1 is SGHTA and CDR2 is FQGNSA. The CDR3 spells CASSSRTGEETQYF. The DNA for the CDR3 is TGTGCCAGCAGCTCACGGACAGGGGAGGAGACCCAGTACTTC.

This chain uses TRBV13 with TRBJ1-2, with D possibly matching TRBD1 (6 bases). Germline assignment: CDR1 PRHDT and CDR2 FYEKMQ (reference sequence). This CDR3 comprises 12 residues. The germline V and J ends were trimmed by 8 bases and 2 bases, with 9 bases remaining between them. The CDR3 here is CASGQGNYGYTF. CDR3 coding DNA: TGTGCCAGCGGGCAGGGGAACTATGGCTACACCTTC.

The chain couples TRBV13 to TRBJ2-7; TRBD1 might be the D (5 bases). The germline CDR1 and CDR2 sequences are PRHDT and FYEKMQ (reference sequence). The ends were cut back, 3 bases at V and 5 bases at J, with 14 bases in the middle. This CDR3 comprises 14 residues. CDR3 sequence: CASSLTAGLDEQYF. The DNA of the CDR3 is TGTGCCAGCAGCTTGACCGCAGGGCTCGACGAGCAGTACTTC.

The chain links TRBV5-1 to TRBJ2-7; D is unresolved. From germline, CDR1 is SGHRS and CDR2 YFSETQ. Between the trimmed V and J ends, which lost 4 bases and 6 bases, there was a span of 14 bases. This CDR3 has 13 residues. CDR3 sequence: CASSPRLVGEQYF. The DNA for the CDR3 is TGCGCCAGCAGCCCACGCCTGGTTGGCGAGCAGTACTTC.

V and J are TRBV6-5 and TRBJ1-1; D unclear. The V gene's germline CDR1 is MNHEY and CDR2 SVGAGI. V was shortened by 4 bases and J by 3 bases, with 6 bases between the two germline ends. The CDR3 loop spans 12 amino acids. The CDR3 sequence is CASSSVDTEAFF. CDR3 sequence (DNA): TGTGCCAGCAGTTCCGTCGACACTGAAGCTTTCTTT.

The chain is built from TRBV2 and TRBJ1-1, with TRBD1 identical over 10 bases. V lost 9 bases, J lost 11 bases, and 15 bases stayed unmatched. CDR1 and CDR2 from the germline V gene are SNHLY and FYNNEI. This CDR3 comprises 14 residues. CDR3 residues: CASSSGTGVRVAFF. CDR3 bases: TGTGCCAGTTCTTCCGGGACAGGGGTTCGTGTTGCTTTCTTT.

To note about this clone: The junction departs from germline at one end; a sequencing error may be responsible. This chain joins TRBV7-7 and TRBJ2-1, with D tentatively TRBD2 (5 bases). CDR1 is SSHAT, CDR2 FNYEAQ, per germline (reference sequence). The CDR3 length is 15 residues. CDR3 DNA: TGTGCTAGCAGCTTAGCGCGTATGGTAAACAATGAGCAGTTCTTC. This gives the protein CASSLARMVNNEQFF.

CDR3 in DNA: TGTGCCAGCAGTCCGGGACAGGGTACCTATGGCTACACCTTC. Translation gives CASSPGQGTYGYTF. This rearrangement joins TRBV9 to TRBJ1-2; TRBD1 aligns across 9 bases. V gave up 5 bases and J gave up 4 bases; unmatched junction bases: 6. The germline V gene encodes CDR1 SGDLS and CDR2 YYNGEE. The CDR3 sequence is 14 residues long.

The rearrangement joins TRBV6-5 to TRBJ2-3; D is perhaps TRBD1 or TRBD2 (5 bases each). This CDR3 has 12 residues. The germline V and J ends were trimmed by 6 bases and 1 base, with 5 bases remaining between them. Per the germline V gene, CDR1 is MNHEY and CDR2 is SVGAGI. CDR3 DNA sequence: TGTGCCAGCAGGGGGGGCACAGATACGCAGTATTTT. It translates to CASRGGTDTQYF.

This clone was picked up a small number of times. The rearrangement uses TRBV7-9 and TRBJ1-4; D call uncertain. Trimming stripped 2 bases from V and 3 bases from J, with 7 bases between. Germline-derived CDR1 and CDR2 are SEHNR and FQNEAQ (reference sequence). CDR3 length: 14 amino acids. Here the CDR3 DNA reads TGTGCCAGCAGCTTACGCGGCCCTAATGAAAAACTGTTTTTT. Amino acids: CASSLRGPNEKLFF.

J is TRBJ2-3 and V is TRBV6-1; D perhaps matches TRBD1 (5 bases). The V gene lost 4 bases and the J gene lost 4 bases, with 9 bases spanning the gap. The CDR3 loop spans 13 amino acids. From germline, CDR1 is MNHNS and CDR2 SASEGT. The CDR3 DNA reads TGTGCCAGCAGTGTGACAGTCGCAGATACGCAGTATTTT. Its translation is CASSVTVADTQYF.

The chain joins TRBV19 to TRBJ1-1, with D maybe TRBD1 (6 bases). V lost 9 bases and J lost 1, with 9 bases in between. Germline V gene data show CDR1 as LNHDA and CDR2 as SQIVND (reference sequence). CDR3 size: 12 residues. Written as DNA, the CDR3 is TGTGCCAGCGGACAGCGGAACACTGAAGCTTTCTTT. Amino acid sequence: CASGQRNTEAFF.

This chain joins TRBV5-4 and TRBJ1-1, with 8 bases that match TRBD1. The CDR3 contains 16 residues. The ends lost 0 bases at V and 0 bases at J; junction bases unmatched: 4. Germline CDR1 SGHNT, CDR2 YYREEE (reference sequence). The CDR3 DNA sequence: TGTGCCAGCAGCTTGGGGCAGGGGGCCATGAACACTGAAGCTTTCTTT. It specifies CASSLGQGAMNTEAFF.

The rearrangement uses TRBV9 and TRBJ1-2, with D perhaps TRBD1 (5 bases). This CDR3 has 16 residues. CDR1 and CDR2 from the germline V gene are SGDLS and YYNGEE. V lost 0 bases to trimming and J lost 8 bases, with 20 bases between them. The CDR3 sequence is CASSVESGTPQRGYTF. The CDR3 DNA reads TGTGCCAGCAGCGTAGAGTCGGGGACTCCCCAGCGGGGCTACACCTTC.